This T cell receptor (beta chain) was identified in a study of T-cell reconstitution after alpha-beta-depleted transplantation in children. This clonotype was seen a few times. The CDR3 spans 15 residues. CDR1 is MGHRA, CDR2 YSYEKL, per germline. Trimming shortened V by 4 bases and J by 4 bases, and 16 bases separated the two germline ends. Researchers prepared the TCRbeta library using unique molecular identifiers, the study reports. MiXCR, run by TCRdb on the PCR reads, gives a single entry per CDR3 protein. Among around 3,000 distinct CDR3 sequences listed, over 20% were seen once. The chain couples TRBV4-1 to TRBJ1-1; tentative D call: TRBD1 (5 bases). This specimen consisted of PBMCs, mostly from graft donor cells, obtained 60 days after TCRalphabeta/CD19-depleted stem cell transplant. This receptor was taken from a male patient between 2 and 10 years old who had a stem cell transplant for acute lymphoblastic leukemia, so the T cells may come from the graft donor. The CDR3 coding sequence is TGCGCCAGCAGCCCTAGTGTGATGGGACGCACTGAAGCTTTCTTT. It yields the protein CASSPSVMGRTEAFF.